This T cell receptor beta chain was recorded in a study of blood T cell repertoires in COVID-19. About the research overall: The United States, Italy and Spain provided the acute and convalescent COVID-19 samples. PBMCs, B-cell-depleted T cells, or T cells provided the cDNA or gDNA that made up the material.

The ends were cut back, 0 bases at V and 2 bases at J, with 7 bases in the middle. Germline CDR1 SGHDN, CDR2 FVKESK. The CDR3 runs 14 residues. Produced via immunoSEQ multiplex PCR; TCRdb's table is partial and in-frame only. Counted here are tens of thousands of clones, 70% to 90% occurring once; the ten biggest clones make up 15% to 20%. The receptor comes from a woman aged 55-69 years with acute or convalescent COVID-19. V usage is TRBV14 and J usage is TRBJ2-5; unclear D gene. Sequencing was carried out using peripheral blood. The CDR3 nucleotides are TGTGCCAGCAGCCAAGATCAGGTGCAAGAGACCCAGTACTTC. Translating it yields CASSQDQVQETQYF.